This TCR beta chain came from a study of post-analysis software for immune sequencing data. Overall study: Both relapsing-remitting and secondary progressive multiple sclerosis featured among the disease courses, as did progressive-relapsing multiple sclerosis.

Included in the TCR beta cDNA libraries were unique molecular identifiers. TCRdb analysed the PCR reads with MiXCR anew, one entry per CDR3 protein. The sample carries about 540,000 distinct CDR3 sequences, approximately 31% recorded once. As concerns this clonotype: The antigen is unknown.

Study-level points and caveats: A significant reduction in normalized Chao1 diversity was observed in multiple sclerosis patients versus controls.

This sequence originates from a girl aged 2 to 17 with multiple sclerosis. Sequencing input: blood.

The CDR3 sequence is CSVGISWDYGYTF. CDR3 bases: TGCAGCGTCGGCATCTCGTGGGACTATGGCTACACCTTC. The J gene is TRBJ1-2, the V gene TRBV29-1; no clear D gene. This CDR3 has 13 residues. Trimming took 6 bases from V and 3 from J, leaving 14 bases between them. Germline CDR1 and CDR2: SQVTM and ANQGSEA.